At least ten counts were recorded for the clone carrying this T cell receptor beta chain. The CDR3 loop spans 17 amino acids. The V gene end was trimmed by 6 bases and the J gene end by 2 bases; junction bases not matched to a gene: 12. The sample comes from a study of blood T cells in healthy people across ages. Primers used in a second PCR of roughly 6 to 11 cycles were a sample-barcoded 5' primer and a J-beta primer mix. MiXCR was run by TCRdb on the 5' RACE reads, yielding one entry per CDR3 protein. The sample contains around 670,000 distinct CDR3 sequences, approximately 30% of which appear only once.

Specimen: blood. The chain joins TRBV12-3 or TRBV12-4 to TRBJ2-1; 8 bases map to TRBD1. The origin of this receptor is a woman over 75 in good health. CDR3 sequence reads: CASRGTGTTSPYNEQFF. For the CDR3, the DNA is TGTGCCAGCAGAGGGACAGGAACCACCTCCCCCTACAATGAGCAGTTCTTC.